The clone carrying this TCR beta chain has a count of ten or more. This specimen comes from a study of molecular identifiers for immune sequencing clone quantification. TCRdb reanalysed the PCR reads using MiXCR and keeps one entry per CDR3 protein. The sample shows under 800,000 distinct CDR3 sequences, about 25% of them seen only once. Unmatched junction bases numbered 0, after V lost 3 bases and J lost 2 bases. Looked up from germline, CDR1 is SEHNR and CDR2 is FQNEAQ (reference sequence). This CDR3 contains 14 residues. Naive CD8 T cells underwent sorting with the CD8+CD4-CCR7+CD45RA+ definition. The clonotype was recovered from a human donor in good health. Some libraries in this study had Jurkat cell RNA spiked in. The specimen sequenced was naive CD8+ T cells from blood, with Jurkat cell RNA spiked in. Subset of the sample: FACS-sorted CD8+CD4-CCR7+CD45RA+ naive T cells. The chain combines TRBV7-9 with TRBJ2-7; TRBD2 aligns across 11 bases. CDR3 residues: CASSFSGRAYEQYF. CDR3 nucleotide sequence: TGTGCCAGCAGCTTTAGCGGGAGGGCCTACGAGCAGTACTTC.